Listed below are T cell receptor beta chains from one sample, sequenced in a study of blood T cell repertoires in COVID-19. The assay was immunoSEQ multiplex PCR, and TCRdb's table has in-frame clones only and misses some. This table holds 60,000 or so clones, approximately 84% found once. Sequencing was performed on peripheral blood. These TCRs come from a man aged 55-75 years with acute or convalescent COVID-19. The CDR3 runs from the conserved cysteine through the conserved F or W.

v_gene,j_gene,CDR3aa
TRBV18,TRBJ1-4,CASSPRQGSNEKLFF
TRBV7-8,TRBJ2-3,CASSLGRDTQYF
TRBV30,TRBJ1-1,CAWSVWQGFEAFF
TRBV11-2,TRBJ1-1,CASSLVWGQMNTEAFF
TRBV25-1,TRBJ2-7,CATVLPKTNEGAF
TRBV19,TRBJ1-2,CASSMDRGQNGYTF
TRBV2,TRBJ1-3,CASKRDNSGNTIYF
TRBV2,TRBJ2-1,CASSGLAGSYNEQFF
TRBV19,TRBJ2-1,CASNPSGGAKQFF
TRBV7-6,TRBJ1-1,CASSQGGYTEAFF